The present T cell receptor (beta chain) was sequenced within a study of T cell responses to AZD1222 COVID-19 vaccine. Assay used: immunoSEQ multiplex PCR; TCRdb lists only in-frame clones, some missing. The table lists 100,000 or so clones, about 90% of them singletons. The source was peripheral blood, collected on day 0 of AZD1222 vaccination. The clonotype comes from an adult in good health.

The CDR3 sequence: CSVGKGGNQPQHF. The DNA of the CDR3 is TGCAGCGTTGGGAAGGGGGGCAATCAGCCCCAGCATTTT. The chain has TRBV29-1 and TRBJ1-5; possible D gene TRBD1, 6 bases. V shed 4 bases and J shed 2 bases, with 9 bases lying between them. CDR1 SQVTM and CDR2 ANQGSEA come from the germline V gene. The CDR3 is 13 amino acids.